Shown below are 10 T cell receptor beta chains from a single sample sequenced in a study of regulatory T cells in long-lasting Graves disease. The sample's time point: newly diagnosed GD, antithyroid drugs for less than 3 months. With RNA extracted from PBMCs as input, the TCR library was made. In building TCR beta libraries, iRepertoire HTBI primers were used together with Arm-PCR of CDR3 regions. One entry per CDR3 protein, called by TCRdb with MiXCR from the multiplex PCR reads. This sample yields 550,000 or so distinct CDR3 sequences, of which more than 10% are seen a single time; around 10% belongs to the top ten. The same specimen was also included in a second study, on T cells in Graves' hyperthyroidism and ophthalmopathy.

The source material was peripheral blood mononuclear cells (PBMCs), sampled at new diagnosis, from a patient treated with antithyroid drugs. These receptors all stem from a woman in her thirties with Graves disease.

The rearrangement uses TRBV19 and TRBJ1-5, with D perhaps matching TRBD1 (5 bases). CDR1 is LNHDA and CDR2 is SQIVND in the germline V gene (reference sequence). This CDR3 contains 14 residues. V was clipped by 7 bases and J by 3 bases, with 13 bases between them. CDR3 loop: CASTPGRINQPQHF. The CDR3 DNA is TGTGCCAGTACCCCGGGACGGATCAATCAGCCCCAGCATTTT. The full variable domain, completed using reference TRBV19 and TRBJ1-5, is DGGITQSPKYLFRKEGQNVTLSCEQNLNHDAMYWYRQDPGQGLRLIYYSQIVNDFQKGDIAEGYSVSREKKESFPLTVTSAQKNPTAFYLCASTPGRINQPQHFGDGTRLSIL.

The gene calls are TRBV3-1 and TRBJ2-1; 7 bases are shared with TRBD2. The CDR3 has 19 amino acids. V dropped 4 bases and J dropped 0; count of bases not matched to a gene: 15. The germline V gene encodes CDR1 LGHDT and CDR2 YNNKEL (reference sequence). In DNA, the CDR3 is TGTGCCAGCAGCCTGCTGGGGGGGACCCAGAAGAGCTCCTACAATGAGCAGTTCTTC. Translated, it gives CASSLLGGTQKSSYNEQFF.

This clonotype has a count of ten or more. The chain carries TRBV2 and TRBJ1-4; D remains unclear. From germline, CDR1 is SNHLY and CDR2 FYNNEI. This CDR3 comprises 11 residues. V lost 8 bases and J 3 bases, leaving 4 bases between the germline ends. CDR3 loop: CASGANEKLFF. Written as DNA, the CDR3 is TGTGCCAGCGGGGCTAATGAAAAACTGTTTTTT.

In its sample, this clonotype was seen many times. The CDR3 DNA reads TGTGCCAGCGGGGGGGAGCTCAATTCACCCCTCCACTTT. Amino acids: CASGGELNSPLHF. The chain combines TRBV11-2 with TRBJ1-6, with a tentative D call TRBD1 (5 bases). CDR1 is SGHAT and CDR2 is FQNNGV in the germline V gene. Trimming took off 8 bases at V and 7 bases at J, with 12 bases between the two ends. The CDR3 contains 13 residues.

This clonotype was seen at least ten times. V usage is TRBV19 and J usage is TRBJ1-1; D not resolved. V lost 3 bases and J lost 3, with 14 bases in between. The CDR3 sequence is 15 residues long. Germline V gene sequence: CDR1 LNHDA, CDR2 SQIVND (reference sequence). CDR3 sequence reads: CASSIPSSSHTEAFF. The CDR3 DNA sequence: TGTGCCAGTAGTATCCCATCAAGTTCCCACACTGAAGCTTTCTTT.

This clonotype was found many times. The chain has TRBV7-9 and TRBJ2-2, with D possibly being TRBD2 (6 bases). The germline V gene has CDR1 SEHNR and CDR2 FQNEAQ (reference sequence). The CDR3 consists of 17 residues. Between the trimmed V and J ends, which lost 4 bases and 5 bases, there was a span of 20 bases. CDR3 sequence (DNA): TGTGCCAGCAGCTCCGTTGGAGGGATCGAGACTACCGGGGAGCTGTTTTTT. It encodes CASSSVGGIETTGELFF.

There are a few counts of this clonotype. The chain has TRBV2 and TRBJ2-4; a possible D gene is TRBD1 (5 bases). Per germline, CDR1 SNHLY and CDR2 FYNNEI. V was clipped by 9 bases and J by 5 bases, with 11 bases between them. The CDR3 consists of 12 residues. The CDR3 protein is CASQGLENIQYF. For the CDR3, the DNA is TGTGCCAGTCAGGGTCTCGAAAACATTCAGTACTTC.

The sample holds many counts of this clonotype. This chain connects TRBV6-1 to TRBJ2-5; D tentatively reads TRBD1 or TRBD2 (5 bases each). Trimming stripped 2 bases from V and 4 bases from J, with 20 bases between. CDR1 is MNHNS and CDR2 is SASEGT in the germline V gene. The CDR3 contains 17 residues. As DNA, the CDR3 is TGTGCCAGCAGTGAAAGGGACCTCTCAACCATTCCAGAGACCCAGTACTTC. Translated, it gives CASSERDLSTIPETQYF.

This clonotype has ten or more counts. CDR3 in amino acids: CATSAGPNGNTIYF. CDR3 DNA: TGTGCCACCTCGGCGGGTCCAAACGGAAACACCATATATTTT. The rearrangement uses TRBV6-1 and TRBJ1-3, with D unclear. The CDR3 spans 14 residues. The germline V gene has CDR1 MNHNS and CDR2 SASEGT. V lost 10 bases to trimming and J lost 4 bases, with 17 bases between them.

Of note for this clonotype: A read error likely explains this, since a far larger clone differs by one base. This sequence joins TRBV2 and TRBJ2-1; possibly TRBD2 for D (6 bases). This CDR3 is built from 13 residues. V was shortened by 8 bases and J by 10 bases, with 18 bases between the two germline ends. Germline-derived CDR1 and CDR2 are SNHLY and FYNNEI. The CDR3 sequence is CASGLEGAGEQFF. The CDR3, as DNA: TGTGCCAGCGGTCTGGAGGGAGCGGGCGAGCAGTTCTTC.